These T cell receptor beta chains were read from a single sample in a study of blood T cell repertoires in COVID-19. Only in-frame clones appear in the TCRdb table, and some are missing; sequencing was by immunoSEQ multiplex PCR. In the table there are roughly 90,000 clones, roughly 78% of which are singletons. The sequencing input was peripheral blood. These receptors came from a woman aged 65 to 85 with acute or convalescent COVID-19. Each CDR3 is given with its conserved first and last residue. D genes are given only for firm matches. For some rows the clone size is stated as once, few or many, or as a class when expanded; others skip it.

clone size	D gene	V gene	J gene	CDR3 protein	CDR3 DNA
NA	TRBD1	TRBV5-4	TRBJ1-6	CASSFVRGTVNSPLHF	TGTGCCAGCAGCTTTGTCCGAGGGACAGTTAATTCACCCCTCCACTTT
NA	NA	TRBV5-1	TRBJ1-1	CASSLGANTEAFF	TGCGCCAGCAGCTTGGGGGCGAACACTGAAGCTTTCTTT
medium-sized	TRBD2	TRBV7-2	TRBJ2-7	CASSITPGLAVYEQYF	TGTGCCAGCAGCATTACCCCCGGACTAGCGGTCTACGAGCAGTACTTC
NA	NA	TRBV5-1	TRBJ2-1	CASSLGDYNEQFF	TGCGCCAGCAGCTTGGGCGACTACAATGAGCAGTTCTTC
NA	TRBD1	TRBV2	TRBJ1-2	CASSPSIDRGQGYTF	TGTGCCAGCAGTCCCTCGATCGACAGGGGGCAAGGCTACACCTTC
few	TRBD1	TRBV3-1/TRBV3-2	TRBJ2-2	CASSQDPWDSRGTGELFF	TGTGCCAGCAGCCAAGACCCTTGGGACAGTAGAGGGACCGGGGAGCTGTTTTTT
NA	NA	TRBV10-3	TRBJ2-1	CAISESGGVPYNEQFF	TGTGCCATCAGTGAGTCTGGAGGTGTCCCCTACAATGAGCAGTTCTTC
NA	NA	TRBV5-4	TRBJ2-2	CASTLVGVTGELFF	TGTGCCAGCACCCTGGTCGGGGTTACCGGGGAGCTGTTTTTT
NA	NA	TRBV7-2	TRBJ2-1	CASSLAGSRYNEQFF	TGTGCCAGCAGCTTAGCAGGGAGTAGGTACAATGAGCAGTTCTTC
NA	NA	TRBV5-1	TRBJ1-5	CASSSTGGSVKEAQHF	TGCGCCAGCAGCTCCACTGGAGGTTCGGTAAAAGAGGCCCAGCATTTT
NA	NA	TRBV18	TRBJ2-3	CASSPKLLSTDTQYF	TGTGCCAGCTCACCTAAGCTCCTTAGCACAGATACGCAGTATTTT
NA	NA	TRBV28	TRBJ2-5	CASSLTRGGQETQYF	TGTGCCAGCAGTTTAACTAGGGGGGGGCAAGAGACCCAGTACTTC
NA	NA	TRBV9	TRBJ2-7	CASSVGPSSYEQYF	TGTGCCAGCAGCGTAGGTCCGAGCTCCTACGAGCAGTACTTC
NA	NA	TRBV27	TRBJ1-4	CASSPAGRAEKLFF	TGTGCCAGCAGTCCCGCGGGGAGGGCCGAAAAACTGTTTTTT
NA	NA	TRBV4-1	TRBJ2-2	CASSQDASPGGELFF	TGCGCCAGCAGCCAAGATGCCTCTCCCGGTGGGGAGCTGTTTTTT
NA	TRBD1	TRBV28	TRBJ1-5	CASRLTGGRNQPQHF	TGTGCCAGCAGATTGACAGGGGGCCGCAATCAGCCCCAGCATTTT
NA	NA	TRBV10-3	TRBJ1-5	CAISQGLADQPQHF	TGTGCCATCAGTCAGGGCTTGGCAGATCAGCCCCAGCATTTT
NA	NA	TRBV10-3	TRBJ2-5	CAISEVARRGQETQYF	TGTGCCATCAGTGAAGTTGCTCGTCGGGGCCAAGAGACCCAGTACTTC
NA	TRBD1	TRBV9	TRBJ2-2	CASSPTTGLPNGELFF	TGTGCCAGCAGCCCAACGACAGGGCTCCCGAACGGGGAGCTGTTTTTT
few	TRBD2	TRBV19	TRBJ2-2	CASTVPGLANTGELFF	TGTGCCAGTACCGTTCCGGGACTAGCGAACACCGGGGAGCTGTTTTTT
NA	TRBD2	TRBV5-8	TRBJ2-2	CASSFSSGTYTGELFF	TGTGCCAGCAGCTTTTCTAGCGGTACTTACACCGGGGAGCTGTTTTTT
medium-sized	NA	TRBV12-3/TRBV12-4	TRBJ1-1	CASSLRREAAFF	TGTGCCAGCAGTTTACGGAGGGAGGCTGCTTTCTTT
NA	TRBD1	TRBV23-1	TRBJ2-1	CASSQSGATGAYNEQFF	TGCGCCAGCAGTCAATCCGGGGCTACAGGGGCCTACAATGAGCAGTTCTTC
NA	NA	TRBV28	TRBJ1-2	CASRGGYVNYGYTF	TGTGCCAGCAGGGGGGGGTATGTTAATTATGGCTACACCTTC
NA	NA	TRBV12-3/TRBV12-4	TRBJ1-4	CASRGGTNEKLFF	TGTGCCAGCAGGGGCGGGACTAATGAAAAACTGTTTTTT
NA	NA	TRBV2	TRBJ1-6	CASKQQGTGNSPLHF	TGTGCCAGCAAACAACAGGGTACGGGTAATTCACCCCTCCACTTT
NA	TRBD2	TRBV5-1	TRBJ2-3	CASSQLAGGPGDTQYF	TGCGCCAGCAGCCAACTAGCGGGAGGGCCTGGAGATACGCAGTATTTT
NA	TRBD1	TRBV30	TRBJ2-3	CAWSPDHDRGQGDTQYF	TGTGCCTGGAGTCCCGACCATGACAGGGGGCAGGGAGATACGCAGTATTTT
few	TRBD1	TRBV29-1	TRBJ1-1	CSVELTGGNTEAFF	TGCAGCGTTGAATTGACAGGGGGGAACACTGAAGCTTTCTTT
few	TRBD1	TRBV13	TRBJ1-3	CASSARQGRMSGNTIYF	TGTGCCAGCAGCGCCCGACAGGGCCGGATGTCTGGAAACACCATATATTTT
once	NA	TRBV20-1	TRBJ1-1	CSANVGLEAFF	TGCAGTGCTAATGTGGGGCTCGAAGCTTTCTTT
NA	TRBD1	TRBV5-6	TRBJ2-7	CASSSWLRQGASEQYF	TGTGCCAGCAGCTCATGGCTCCGACAGGGGGCTAGCGAGCAGTACTTC
NA	NA	TRBV12-3/TRBV12-4	TRBJ2-1	CASSFGGNRAFF	TGTGCCAGCAGTTTTGGAGGAAATCGCGCGTTCTTC
NA	TRBD1	TRBV19	TRBJ2-7	CASRRGGTGGREQYF	TGTGCCAGTAGGCGGGGGGGGACAGGGGGCCGCGAGCAGTACTTC
NA	TRBD2	TRBV5-1	TRBJ2-1	CASSLLAGTRYNEQFF	TGCGCCAGCAGCTTGCTAGCGGGGACCCGGTACAATGAGCAGTTCTTC
NA	NA	TRBV12-3/TRBV12-4	TRBJ1-2	CASSFPRMGGYTF	TGTGCCAGCAGTTTTCCCAGGATGGGCGGCTACACCTTC
NA	TRBD1	TRBV9	TRBJ2-7	CASSAGDRPGSEQYF	TGTGCCAGCAGCGCGGGGGACAGGCCCGGGTCCGAGCAGTACTTC
NA	NA	TRBV7-9	TRBJ1-1	CASSLGLEAFF	TGTGCCAGCAGCTTGGGGCTGGAAGCTTTCTTT
NA	NA	TRBV7-6	TRBJ2-2	CASSLVSGELFF	TGTGCCAGCAGCTTAGTGAGCGGGGAGCTGTTTTTT
NA	TRBD1	TRBV7-2	TRBJ2-2	CASSTTTGSGELFF	TGTGCCAGCAGCACCACGACAGGGTCCGGGGAGCTGTTTTTT
NA	NA	TRBV3-1/TRBV3-2	TRBJ2-4	CASSQRGINIQYF	TGTGCCAGCAGCCAACGAGGGATAAACATTCAGTACTTC
once	NA	TRBV30	TRBJ1-4	CAWRQGNNEKLFF	TGTGCCTGGAGACAGGGCAATAATGAAAAACTGTTTTTT
NA	NA	TRBV7-9	TRBJ1-1	CASSQGSRAAFF	TGTGCCAGCAGCCAGGGGTCACGGGCGGCTTTCTTT
NA	TRBD1	TRBV3-1/TRBV3-2	TRBJ1-2	CASSQGQGTWYGYTF	TGTGCCAGCAGCCAAGGACAGGGTACCTGGTATGGCTACACCTTC
once	NA	TRBV29-1	TRBJ2-3	CSVEVGGRYTDTQYF	TGCAGCGTTGAAGTCGGGGGGCGCTACACAGATACGCAGTATTTT
few	NA	TRBV24-1	TRBJ2-7	CATSDLPAEYYYEQYF	TGTGCCACCAGTGATTTGCCTGCCGAGTACTACTACGAGCAGTACTTC
NA	NA	TRBV5-1	TRBJ2-5	CASSLSYQETQYF	TGCGCCAGCAGCTTGTCGTACCAAGAGACCCAGTACTTC
NA	NA	TRBV5-1	TRBJ1-2	CASSLAGAEGYTF	TGCGCCAGCAGCTTGGCAGGGGCGGAGGGCTACACCTTC
NA	TRBD1	TRBV11-1	TRBJ1-6	CASSRQGTYNSPLHF	TGTGCCAGCAGCCGACAGGGGACCTATAATTCACCCCTCCACTTT